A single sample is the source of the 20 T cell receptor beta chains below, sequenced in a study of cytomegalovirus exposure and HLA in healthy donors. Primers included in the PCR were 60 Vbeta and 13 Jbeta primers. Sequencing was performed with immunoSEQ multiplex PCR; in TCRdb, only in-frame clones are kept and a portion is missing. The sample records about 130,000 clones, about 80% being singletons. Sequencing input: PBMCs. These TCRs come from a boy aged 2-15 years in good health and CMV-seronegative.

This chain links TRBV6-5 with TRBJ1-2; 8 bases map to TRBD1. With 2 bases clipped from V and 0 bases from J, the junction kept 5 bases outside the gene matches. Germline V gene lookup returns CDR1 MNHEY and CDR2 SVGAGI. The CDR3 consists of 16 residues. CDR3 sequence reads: CASSYIGTGSNYGYTF. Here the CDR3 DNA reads TGTGCCAGCAGTTACATCGGGACAGGTTCTAACTATGGCTACACCTTC.

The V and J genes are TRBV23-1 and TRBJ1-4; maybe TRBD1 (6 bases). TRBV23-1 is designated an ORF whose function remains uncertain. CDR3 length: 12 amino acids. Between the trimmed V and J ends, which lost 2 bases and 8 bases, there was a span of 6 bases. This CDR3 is CASSQQGEKLFF. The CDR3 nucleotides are TGCGCCAGCAGTCAACAGGGGGAAAAACTGTTTTTT.

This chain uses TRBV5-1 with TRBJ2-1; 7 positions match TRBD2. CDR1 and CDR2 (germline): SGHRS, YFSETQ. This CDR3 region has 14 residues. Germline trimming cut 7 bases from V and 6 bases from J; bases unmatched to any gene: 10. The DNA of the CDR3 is TGCGCCAGCGGGATGGCGACTAGCCCCAATGAGCAGTTCTTC. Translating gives CASGMATSPNEQFF. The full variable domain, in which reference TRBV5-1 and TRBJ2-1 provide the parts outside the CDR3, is KAGVTQTPRYLIKTRGQQVTLSCSPISGHRSVSWYQQTPGQGLQFLFEYFSETQRNKGNFPGRFSGRQFSNSRSEMNVSTLELGDSALYLCASGMATSPNEQFFGPGTRLTVL.

The CDR3 here is CASSVSHRTNEKLFF. The CDR3 DNA follows: TGTGCCAGCAGCGTCTCTCATAGAACTAATGAAAAACTGTTTTTT. The chain combines TRBV9 with TRBJ1-4; D is unclear. Trimming pared 2 bases from V and 1 base from J, leaving 9 bases between. CDR3 length: 15 amino acids. CDR1 is SGDLS and CDR2 is YYNGEE in the germline V gene.

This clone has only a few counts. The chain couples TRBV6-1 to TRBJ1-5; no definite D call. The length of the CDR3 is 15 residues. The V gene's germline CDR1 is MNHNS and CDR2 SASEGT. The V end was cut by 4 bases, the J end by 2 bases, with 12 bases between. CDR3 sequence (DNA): TGTGCCAGCAGTGTAAACCCGAGGGGCAATCAGCCCCAGCATTTT. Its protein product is CASSVNPRGNQPQHF.

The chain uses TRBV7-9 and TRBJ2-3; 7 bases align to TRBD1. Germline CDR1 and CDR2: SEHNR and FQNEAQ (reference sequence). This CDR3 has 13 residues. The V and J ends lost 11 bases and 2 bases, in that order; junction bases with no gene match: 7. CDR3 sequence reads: CAGRTGITDTQYF. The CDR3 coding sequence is TGTGCCGGCCGGACAGGAATCACAGATACGCAGTATTTT.

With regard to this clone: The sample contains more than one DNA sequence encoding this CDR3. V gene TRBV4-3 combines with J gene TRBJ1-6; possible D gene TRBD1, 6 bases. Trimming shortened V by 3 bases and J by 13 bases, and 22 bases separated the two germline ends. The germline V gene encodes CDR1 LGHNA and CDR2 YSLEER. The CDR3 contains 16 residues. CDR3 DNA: TGCGCCAGCAGCCATGCGGACAGATCGATCAAAACGCCCCTCCACTTT. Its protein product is CASSHADRSIKTPLHF.

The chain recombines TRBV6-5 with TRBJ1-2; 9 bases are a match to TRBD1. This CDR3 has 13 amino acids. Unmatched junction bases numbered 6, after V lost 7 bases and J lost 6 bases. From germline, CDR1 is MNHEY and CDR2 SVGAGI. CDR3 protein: CASTYGTGNGYTF. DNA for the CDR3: TGTGCCAGCACCTACGGGACAGGGAATGGCTACACCTTC.

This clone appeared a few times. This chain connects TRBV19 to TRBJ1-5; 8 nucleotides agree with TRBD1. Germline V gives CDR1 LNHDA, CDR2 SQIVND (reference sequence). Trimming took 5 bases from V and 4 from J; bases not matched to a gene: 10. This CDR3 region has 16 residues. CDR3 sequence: CASSHRQGRGNQPQHF. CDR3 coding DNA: TGTGCCAGTAGTCACCGACAGGGGAGAGGGAATCAGCCCCAGCATTTT.

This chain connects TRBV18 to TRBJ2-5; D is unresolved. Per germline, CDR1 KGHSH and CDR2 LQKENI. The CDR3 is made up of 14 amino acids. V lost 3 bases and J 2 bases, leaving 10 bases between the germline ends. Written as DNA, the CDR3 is TGTGCCAGCTCACCCTTAAGTACTCAAGAGACCCAGTACTTC. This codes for CASSPLSTQETQYF.

The CDR3 DNA reads TGTGCCAGCAGTTTTGGGGGCGACGGCTACACCTTC. As protein: CASSFGGDGYTF. The V gene is TRBV6-5, the J gene TRBJ1-2; weak D call: TRBD1 (6 bases). The germline V gene has CDR1 MNHEY and CDR2 SVGAGI. The V and J ends lost 4 bases and 8 bases respectively, with 11 bases between them. CDR3 length equals 12 residues.

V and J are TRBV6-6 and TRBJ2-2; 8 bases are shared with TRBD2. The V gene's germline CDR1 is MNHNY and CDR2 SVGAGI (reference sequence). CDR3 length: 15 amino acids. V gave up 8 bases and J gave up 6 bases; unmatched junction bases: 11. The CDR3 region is CASPVPGGGSGELFF. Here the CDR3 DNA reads TGTGCCAGCCCAGTTCCGGGGGGGGGATCCGGGGAGCTGTTTTTT.

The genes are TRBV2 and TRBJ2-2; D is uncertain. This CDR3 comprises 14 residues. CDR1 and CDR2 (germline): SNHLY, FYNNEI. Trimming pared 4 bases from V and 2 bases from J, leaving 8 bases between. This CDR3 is CASSAGFNTGELFF. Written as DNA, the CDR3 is TGTGCCAGCAGTGCCGGGTTTAACACCGGGGAGCTGTTTTTT.

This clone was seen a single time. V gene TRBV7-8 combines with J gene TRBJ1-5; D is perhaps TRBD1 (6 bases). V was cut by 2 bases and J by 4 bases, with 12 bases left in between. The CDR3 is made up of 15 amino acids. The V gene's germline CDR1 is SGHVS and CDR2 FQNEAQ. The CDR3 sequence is CASSLLWGRNQPQHF. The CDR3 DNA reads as TGTGCCAGCAGCTTACTCTGGGGGCGTAATCAGCCCCAGCATTTT.

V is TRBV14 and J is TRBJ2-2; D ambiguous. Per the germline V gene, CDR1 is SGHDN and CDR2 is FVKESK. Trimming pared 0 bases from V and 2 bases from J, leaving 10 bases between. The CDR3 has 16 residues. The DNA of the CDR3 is TGTGCCAGCAGCCAAGATCTGCGCACCAACACCGGGGAGCTGTTTTTT. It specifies CASSQDLRTNTGELFF. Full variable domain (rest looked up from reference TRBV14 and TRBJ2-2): EAGVTQFPSHSVIEKGQTVTLRCDPISGHDNLYWYRRVMGKEIKFLLHFVKESKQDESGMPNNRFLAERTGGTYSTLKVQPAELEDSGVYFCASSQDLRTNTGELFFGEGSRLTVL.

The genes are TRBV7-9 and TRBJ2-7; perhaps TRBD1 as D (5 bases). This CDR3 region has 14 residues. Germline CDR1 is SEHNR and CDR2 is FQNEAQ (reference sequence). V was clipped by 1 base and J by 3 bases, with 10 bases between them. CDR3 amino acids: CASSLVRGNYEQYF. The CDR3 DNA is TGTGCCAGCAGCTTAGTAAGGGGAAACTACGAGCAGTACTTC.

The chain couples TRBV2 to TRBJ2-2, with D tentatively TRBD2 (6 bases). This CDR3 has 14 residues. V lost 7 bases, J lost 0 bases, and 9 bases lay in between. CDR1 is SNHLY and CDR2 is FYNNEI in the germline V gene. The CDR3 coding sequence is TGTGCCAGCATCTCGGGGGCGAACACCGGGGAGCTGTTTTTT. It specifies CASISGANTGELFF. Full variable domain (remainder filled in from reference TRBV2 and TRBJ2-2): EPEVTQTPSHQVTQMGQEVILRCVPISNHLYFYWYRQILGQKVEFLVSFYNNEISEKSEIFDDQFSVERPDGSNFTLKIRSTKLEDSAMYFCASISGANTGELFFGEGSRLTVL.

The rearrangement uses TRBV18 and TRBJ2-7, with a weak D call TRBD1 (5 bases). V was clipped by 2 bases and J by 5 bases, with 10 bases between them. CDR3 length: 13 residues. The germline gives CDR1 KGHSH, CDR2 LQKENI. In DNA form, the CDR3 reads TGTGCCAGCTCACCAATGACAGACGACGAGCAGTACTTC. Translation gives CASSPMTDDEQYF.

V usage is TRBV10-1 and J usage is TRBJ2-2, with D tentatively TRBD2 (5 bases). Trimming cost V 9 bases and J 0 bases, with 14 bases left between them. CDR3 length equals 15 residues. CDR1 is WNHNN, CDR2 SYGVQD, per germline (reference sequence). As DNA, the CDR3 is TGCGCCAGTCACCCTACGGGAACGAACACCGGGGAGCTGTTTTTT. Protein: CASHPTGTNTGELFF.

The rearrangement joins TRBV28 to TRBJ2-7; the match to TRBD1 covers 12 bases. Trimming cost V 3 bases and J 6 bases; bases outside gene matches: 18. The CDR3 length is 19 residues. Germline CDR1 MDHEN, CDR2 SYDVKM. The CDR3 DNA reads TGTGCCAGCAGTTTTCTCCTCCTCTCCGGGACAGGGGGCTTAATCGAGCAGTACTTC. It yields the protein CASSFLLLSGTGGLIEQYF.